This record looks at one T cell receptor (beta chain) sequence and its context. Its antigen is unidentified. The sample comes from a study of T cell responses to AZD1222 COVID-19 vaccine. The study's findings and limits: Unmutated variant regions are reportedly targeted by nearly half of spike-specific TCRs. CD4 TCRs linked to vaccination spanned spike, dominating at 160-218 and 743-854.

This CDR3 spans 15 amino acids. Germline V CDR1 and CDR2: SGHRS, YFSETQ. After removal of 2 bases from V and 0 bases from J, the junction contained 3 bases not matched to a gene. Profiled with immunoSEQ multiplex PCR; TCRdb holds only in-frame clones, not every one. Of roughly 170,000 clones detected, 90% to 95% appear once; the ten largest clones hold around 0.96%. The source was peripheral blood, collected on day 0 of AZD1222 vaccination. This receptor was taken from an adult in good health. The chain couples TRBV5-1 to TRBJ2-7, with 9 bases identical to TRBD1. CDR3 residues: CASSFVTGGSYEQYF. The CDR3 DNA is TGCGCCAGCAGCTTCGTGACAGGGGGCTCCTACGAGCAGTACTTC.